Sequencing of this T cell receptor (beta chain) was carried out in a study of naive and memory T cell subsets. Two oligonucleotides, mixed equimolar, formed the beta constant-region primer covering TRBC1 and TRBC2. TCRdb ran MiXCR on the UMI-ligation and nested PCR reads and lists one entry per CDR3 protein. The sample shows tens of thousands of distinct CDR3 sequences, about an eighth of them seen only once. CD8 T cells were positively selected from what remained after CD4 positive selection. This clonotype was found many times. What it recognizes is unknown. Study-level findings and limits: There was no ground truth to check naive and memory subset results.

The CDR3 runs 14 residues. CDR1 SQVTM and CDR2 ANQGSEA come from the germline V gene. Trimming left V 4 bases short and J 0 bases short, with 10 bases between. Sequencing used central memory CD4+ T cells from blood. The genes are TRBV29-1 and TRBJ1-3, with unresolved D. The sequence was collected from a human donor in good health. The CDR3 loop reads CSVVFGSSGNTIYF. DNA for the CDR3: TGCAGCGTTGTCTTTGGCAGCTCTGGAAACACCATATATTTT.